This T cell receptor beta chain was recovered during a study of cytomegalovirus exposure and HLA in healthy donors. The study, taken as a whole, reports: CMV serostatus was the sole immune exposure data available.

This clone has a single count. Its specificity is not known. CDR1 and CDR2 from the germline V gene are LNHDA and SQIVND (reference sequence). Trimming stripped 5 bases from V and 4 bases from J, with 17 bases between. This CDR3 contains 15 residues. It was with 60 Vbeta and 13 Jbeta primers that the PCR ran. Clones were sequenced by immunoSEQ multiplex PCR, and TCRdb holds only the in-frame ones, with some missing. The sample lists roughly 180,000 clones, 84% occurring once. This clonotype was obtained from a man aged 25-45 years in good health and CMV-seronegative. V gene TRBV19 combines with J gene TRBJ1-1, with TRBD1 as a possible D gene (6 bases). The sequenced sample consisted of PBMCs. Here the CDR3 reads CASSSHTGHGTEAFF. CDR3 DNA: TGTGCCAGTAGTTCACATACAGGGCATGGCACTGAAGCTTTCTTT. The full variable domain, completed using reference TRBV19 and TRBJ1-1, is DGGITQSPKYLFRKEGQNVTLSCEQNLNHDAMYWYRQDPGQGLRLIYYSQIVNDFQKGDIAEGYSVSREKKESFPLTVTSAQKNPTAFYLCASSSHTGHGTEAFFGQGTRLTVV.